This is a list of T cell receptor beta chains from one sample in a study of blood T cell repertoires in COVID-19. Sequencing was performed with immunoSEQ multiplex PCR; in TCRdb, only in-frame clones are kept and a portion is missing. Of some 150,000 clones in the sample, roughly nine tenths were seen once. The sequenced sample consisted of peripheral blood. The origin of the receptors is a woman between 65 and 79 years old with acute or convalescent COVID-19. Both conserved end residues are part of each CDR3. Fields, in order: D gene, V gene, J gene, CDR3 length, clone size, CDR3 protein, CDR3 DNA. The D gene is left open where the match is weak. Expanded clones are given a class, and other clones once, few, many or no size at all.

>.|TRBV27|TRBJ1-2|15|.
CASTPTGGWRWGYTF
TGTGCCAGTACGCCGACAGGCGGGTGGCGATGGGGCTACACCTTC
>.|TRBV19|TRBJ1-5|17|.
CASTNKGESYSNQPQHF
TGTGCCAGTACTAATAAGGGAGAGAGTTATAGCAATCAGCCCCAGCATTTT
>.|TRBV9|TRBJ1-5|14|once
CASSGPGDGQPQHF
TGTGCCAGCAGCGGACCAGGGGACGGTCAGCCCCAGCATTTT
>.|TRBV12-5|TRBJ1-1|13|.
CASGLGMNTEAFF
TGTGCTAGTGGTTTGGGTATGAACACTGAAGCTTTCTTT
>.|TRBV16|TRBJ1-1|13|.
CASSQFRNTEAFF
TGTGCCAGCAGCCAATTTCGGAACACTGAAGCTTTCTTT
>.|TRBV19|TRBJ1-6|13|.
CASSSKPGSPLHF
TGTGCCAGTAGTTCCAAACCAGGCTCACCCCTCCACTTT
>.|TRBV27|TRBJ2-5|14|.
CASSFPRVQETQYF
TGTGCCAGCAGTTTCCCCCGGGTCCAAGAGACCCAGTACTTC
>.|TRBV6-5|TRBJ2-5|15|.
CASSYSRGGAETQYF
TGTGCCAGCAGTTACTCACGAGGGGGGGCAGAGACCCAGTACTTC
>TRBD1|TRBV9|TRBJ2-6|18|.
CASSPRDRAFSGANVLTF
TGTGCCAGCAGCCCCCGTGACAGGGCATTCTCTGGGGCCAACGTCCTGACTTTC
>.|TRBV18|TRBJ2-7|12|.
CASSPSSYEQYF
TGTGCCAGCTCACCTAGCTCCTACGAGCAGTACTTC
>.|TRBV10-1|TRBJ1-2|13|.
CASSAATDYGYTF
TGCGCCAGCAGTGCGGCGACAGACTATGGCTACACCTTC